Given below is one T cell receptor (beta chain) in context. Deletions cut 5 bases from V and 2 bases from J, with 10 bases between. Germline V CDR1 and CDR2: ENHRY, SYGVKD. The CDR3 runs to 14 residues. The data originate from a study of blood T cell repertoires in COVID-19. Looking at the study overall: Acute and convalescent COVID-19 specimens originated in the United States, Italy and Spain. T cells, B-cell-depleted T cells, or PBMCs provided the cDNA or gDNA that served as material.

Authors' data handling: Reference gene primer amplification gave nucleated cell count estimates. Using immunoSEQ multiplex PCR, the repertoire was profiled, and TCRdb retains in-frame clones only, with some absent. V, J and clone size are taken as reported in that table, and D and trimming were inferred from the DNA itself. The sample comprises about 81,000 clones, roughly 78% of which are singletons, and about 9.4% rests with the top ten. V usage is TRBV10-3 and J usage is TRBJ2-1, with D hard to call. The sequencing input was peripheral blood. This TCR derives from a man between 60 and 75 years old with acute or convalescent COVID-19. The DNA for the CDR3 is TGTGCCATCAGTACAGAGTTGGCCTACAATGAGCAGTTCTTC. Translating gives CAISTELAYNEQFF.